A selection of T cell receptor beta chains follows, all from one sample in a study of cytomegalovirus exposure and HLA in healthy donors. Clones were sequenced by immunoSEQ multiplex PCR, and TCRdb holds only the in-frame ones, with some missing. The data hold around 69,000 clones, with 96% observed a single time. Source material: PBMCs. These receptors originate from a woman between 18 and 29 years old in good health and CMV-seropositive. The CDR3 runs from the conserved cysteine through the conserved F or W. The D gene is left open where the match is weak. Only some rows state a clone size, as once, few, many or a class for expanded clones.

CDR3 DNA: TGTGCCAGTAGTATATTACAGAAGAACACTGAAGCTTTCTTT
CDR3 protein: CASSILQKNTEAFF
J gene: TRBJ1-1
D gene: -
clone size: -
V gene: TRBV19

CDR3 DNA: TGTGCCAGCAGACACCGCTCGGGGAGCCACGAGCAGTACTTC
CDR3 protein: CASRHRSGSHEQYF
J gene: TRBJ2-7
D gene: -
clone size: -
V gene: TRBV7-2

CDR3 DNA: TGCAGCGTTCTACAAGGAGGTGGCACCATATATTTT
CDR3 protein: CSVLQGGGTIYF
J gene: TRBJ1-3
D gene: -
clone size: -
V gene: TRBV29-1

CDR3 DNA: TGTGCCAGCAGTTTTTCTGGGAGGGCAAATTCCGGTGAGCAGTTCTTC
CDR3 protein: CASSFSGRANSGEQFF
J gene: TRBJ2-1
D gene: TRBD2
clone size: once
V gene: TRBV27

CDR3 DNA: TGCAGCGTTGTGGGACAGAGTTATGGCTACACCTTC
CDR3 protein: CSVVGQSYGYTF
J gene: TRBJ1-2
D gene: TRBD1
clone size: once
V gene: TRBV29-1

CDR3 DNA: TGTGCCAGCTCACCAAAACGGACAGATACGCAGTATTTT
CDR3 protein: CASSPKRTDTQYF
J gene: TRBJ2-3
D gene: -
clone size: -
V gene: TRBV18

CDR3 DNA: TGTGCCAGCAATATCTCAGGGGGCAGGATCTACAATGAGCAGTTCTTC
CDR3 protein: CASNISGGRIYNEQFF
J gene: TRBJ2-1
D gene: TRBD1
clone size: once
V gene: TRBV27

CDR3 DNA: TGTGCCAGCTCACCAACAGCGGACGCTGGCTACACCTTC
CDR3 protein: CASSPTADAGYTF
J gene: TRBJ1-2
D gene: -
clone size: -
V gene: TRBV18

CDR3 DNA: TGTGCCAGCAGCCAAGACGCCTCAGTTCGGGGCTCGTGGGAGGCCCAGTACTTC
CDR3 protein: CASSQDASVRGSWEAQYF
J gene: TRBJ2-5
D gene: -
clone size: -
V gene: TRBV4-2

CDR3 DNA: TGTGCCACACAAGAGTGGGGGGGGCCGAGCAATCAGCCCCAGCATTTT
CDR3 protein: CATQEWGGPSNQPQHF
J gene: TRBJ1-5
D gene: -
clone size: -
V gene: TRBV6-4

CDR3 DNA: TGTGCCAGCAGCCAACCCCTCGGGACAGGGTTTAACTATGGCTACACCTTC
CDR3 protein: CASSQPLGTGFNYGYTF
J gene: TRBJ1-2
D gene: TRBD1
clone size: -
V gene: TRBV28

CDR3 DNA: TGTGCCAGCAGTCTCCTTTGGGGGCTAGCGGGAGGTAACTACGAGCAGTACTTC
CDR3 protein: CASSLLWGLAGGNYEQYF
J gene: TRBJ2-7
D gene: TRBD2
clone size: once
V gene: TRBV28

CDR3 DNA: TGTGCCTGGACTCCGGACAGGGACTACGAGCAGTACTTC
CDR3 protein: CAWTPDRDYEQYF
J gene: TRBJ2-7
D gene: TRBD1
clone size: -
V gene: TRBV30

CDR3 DNA: TGCAGCGTGGGCAGGGAATACGAGCAGTACTTC
CDR3 protein: CSVGREYEQYF
J gene: TRBJ2-7
D gene: -
clone size: -
V gene: TRBV29-1

CDR3 DNA: TGTGCCAGCAGCCCGGGACTGCGGGGCTACACCTTC
CDR3 protein: CASSPGLRGYTF
J gene: TRBJ1-2
D gene: -
clone size: -
V gene: TRBV5-4

CDR3 DNA: TGTGCCAGCAACCCAGGCGTCAGGGTAGGAGGCTACACCTTC
CDR3 protein: CASNPGVRVGGYTF
J gene: TRBJ1-2
D gene: -
clone size: -
V gene: TRBV28

CDR3 DNA: TGTGCCAGCAGTTTAGATCTGGGAGGGCAAAATCAGCCCCAGCATTTT
CDR3 protein: CASSLDLGGQNQPQHF
J gene: TRBJ1-5
D gene: -
clone size: -
V gene: TRBV28

CDR3 DNA: TGTGCCAGCAGCTTGGAGCGGACAGGGTCCTACGAGCAGTACTTC
CDR3 protein: CASSLERTGSYEQYF
J gene: TRBJ2-7
D gene: TRBD1
clone size: -
V gene: TRBV5-5

CDR3 DNA: TGCAGCGCGGGACAGTATGCTTTCTTT
CDR3 protein: CSAGQYAFF
J gene: TRBJ1-1
D gene: TRBD1
clone size: -
V gene: TRBV29-1

CDR3 DNA: TGTGCCAGCAGTTCACCTAGCGGGGTGGCGTATGAGCAGTTCTTC
CDR3 protein: CASSSPSGVAYEQFF
J gene: TRBJ2-1
D gene: TRBD2
clone size: -
V gene: TRBV28

CDR3 DNA: TGTGCCAGCAGTTCTGGCGGGGGTGGGGAGACCCAGTACTTC
CDR3 protein: CASSSGGGGETQYF
J gene: TRBJ2-5
D gene: TRBD2
clone size: -
V gene: TRBV6-5

CDR3 DNA: TGTGCCAGCAGGCAGGGGATCTCTGGCACAGATACGCAGTATTTT
CDR3 protein: CASRQGISGTDTQYF
J gene: TRBJ2-3
D gene: -
clone size: -
V gene: TRBV2

CDR3 DNA: TGTGCCAGCAGTTTAAAGGTCCGGAAGCGGCTAGCGGGAGACGAGCAGTACTTC
CDR3 protein: CASSLKVRKRLAGDEQYF
J gene: TRBJ2-7
D gene: TRBD2
clone size: few
V gene: TRBV28

CDR3 DNA: TGTGCCAGCAGCGTAGCTAGGGAACAGGGTTGTTGGCCCCAGCATTTT
CDR3 protein: CASSVAREQGCWPQHF
J gene: TRBJ1-5
D gene: -
clone size: -
V gene: TRBV9

CDR3 DNA: TGTGCCATCAGTGACGCAGGGACTAGCGGGAGTTTTGCAGTCTTC
CDR3 protein: CAISDAGTSGSFAVF
J gene: TRBJ2-1
D gene: TRBD2
clone size: -
V gene: TRBV10-3

CDR3 DNA: TGTGCCAGCAGCTTGGGGAGGGGGGTGCAAGAGACCCAGTACTTC
CDR3 protein: CASSLGRGVQETQYF
J gene: TRBJ2-5
D gene: -
clone size: once
V gene: TRBV7-3

CDR3 DNA: TGTGCCAGTAGTATAAGGCAGGGGACAACTGGAAACACCATATATTTT
CDR3 protein: CASSIRQGTTGNTIYF
J gene: TRBJ1-3
D gene: -
clone size: -
V gene: TRBV19

CDR3 DNA: TGTGCCAGCAGTCCCCCCGTCAGCTCCTACAATGAGCAGTTCTTC
CDR3 protein: CASSPPVSSYNEQFF
J gene: TRBJ2-1
D gene: -
clone size: -
V gene: TRBV28

CDR3 DNA: TGTGCCAGCAGCAAGACTGACTCCTCCTACGAGCAGTACTTC
CDR3 protein: CASSKTDSSYEQYF
J gene: TRBJ2-7
D gene: -
clone size: once
V gene: TRBV7-8

CDR3 DNA: TGTGCCAGCAGTCTACCTAACCCGGGAGGGGGGTATGAAAAACTGTTTTTT
CDR3 protein: CASSLPNPGGGYEKLFF
J gene: TRBJ1-4
D gene: -
clone size: -
V gene: TRBV28

CDR3 DNA: TGTGCCAGCAGTCGACAGGGTCACGAGCAGTACTTC
CDR3 protein: CASSRQGHEQYF
J gene: TRBJ2-7
D gene: TRBD1
clone size: -
V gene: TRBV25-1

CDR3 DNA: TGCGCCAGCAGCCCCCTCGCCCTAGCGGGAGCCTCGGTAAAGACCCAGTACTTC
CDR3 protein: CASSPLALAGASVKTQYF
J gene: TRBJ2-5
D gene: TRBD2
clone size: -
V gene: TRBV4-1

CDR3 DNA: TGTGCCAGCAGTAGAATGGGTCTAGCGGATTTCACCGGGGAGCTGTTTTTT
CDR3 protein: CASSRMGLADFTGELFF
J gene: TRBJ2-2
D gene: TRBD2
clone size: -
V gene: TRBV2

CDR3 DNA: TGCGCCAGCGAGGATTTTGCGGGAGGGGTGCACGAGCAGTACTTC
CDR3 protein: CASEDFAGGVHEQYF
J gene: TRBJ2-7
D gene: TRBD2
clone size: -
V gene: TRBV10-2

CDR3 DNA: TGTGCCAGCAGTGACTACGGAGGGAGGGCCCCTGGGTACTTC
CDR3 protein: CASSDYGGRAPGYF
J gene: TRBJ2-7
D gene: TRBD2
clone size: -
V gene: TRBV2

CDR3 DNA: TGTGCCATCAGTCCCGGGACTAGCGGGAGGGCCGGGAAGACAGATACGCAGTATTTT
CDR3 protein: CAISPGTSGRAGKTDTQYF
J gene: TRBJ2-3
D gene: TRBD2
clone size: -
V gene: TRBV10-3

CDR3 DNA: TGTGCCAGCAGTTACTCTGTGACAGTCACAGATACGCAGTATTTT
CDR3 protein: CASSYSVTVTDTQYF
J gene: TRBJ2-3
D gene: -
clone size: -
V gene: TRBV6-5

CDR3 DNA: TGTGCCAGCGCGGGGTGGGACATTCAGTACTTC
CDR3 protein: CASAGWDIQYF
J gene: TRBJ2-4
D gene: -
clone size: -
V gene: TRBV28

CDR3 DNA: TGTGCCAGCAGCCCCGCGACTGCAGGGGCTTTCTTT
CDR3 protein: CASSPATAGAFF
J gene: TRBJ1-1
D gene: -
clone size: -
V gene: TRBV7-9

CDR3 DNA: TGTGCCAGCAGCCTAGGACAGGGACTCTCCTACAATGAGCAGTTCTTC
CDR3 protein: CASSLGQGLSYNEQFF
J gene: TRBJ2-1
D gene: TRBD1
clone size: -
V gene: TRBV14

CDR3 DNA: TGTGCCAGCAGCTTCGTTCGAAGGACTACCGAGGGTGAGCAGTTCTTC
CDR3 protein: CASSFVRRTTEGEQFF
J gene: TRBJ2-1
D gene: -
clone size: -
V gene: TRBV7-2

CDR3 DNA: TGCGCCAGCAGCCAAGTGACCGGGGGGGTCAAGACCGGGGAGCTGTTTTTT
CDR3 protein: CASSQVTGGVKTGELFF
J gene: TRBJ2-2
D gene: TRBD2
clone size: -
V gene: TRBV4-1

CDR3 DNA: TGTGCCAGCAGTGAAGAGGCTAGCGGGACCCATGAGCAGTTCTTC
CDR3 protein: CASSEEASGTHEQFF
J gene: TRBJ2-1
D gene: TRBD2
clone size: many
V gene: TRBV6-1

CDR3 DNA: TGTGCCAGCAGCTTAGTTGGAGGCCTAAATGGCTACACCTTC
CDR3 protein: CASSLVGGLNGYTF
J gene: TRBJ1-2
D gene: -
clone size: -
V gene: TRBV7-9

CDR3 DNA: TGTGCCAGCAACACATATCCCGACAGGGGGCTCTACGAGCAGTACTTC
CDR3 protein: CASNTYPDRGLYEQYF
J gene: TRBJ2-7
D gene: -
clone size: once
V gene: TRBV21-1

CDR3 DNA: TGTGCCAGCTCACTAGTCAGCACAGATACGCAGTATTTT
CDR3 protein: CASSLVSTDTQYF
J gene: TRBJ2-3
D gene: -
clone size: once
V gene: TRBV18

CDR3 DNA: TGCGCCAGCAGCCAGAGACAGGGCTCTGGAAACACCATATATTTT
CDR3 protein: CASSQRQGSGNTIYF
J gene: TRBJ1-3
D gene: TRBD1
clone size: -
V gene: TRBV4-3

CDR3 DNA: TGCGCCAGCAGCCAAGAATCCGCCTACGAGCAGTACTTC
CDR3 protein: CASSQESAYEQYF
J gene: TRBJ2-7
D gene: -
clone size: -
V gene: TRBV4-3

CDR3 DNA: TGCAGCGTTTTGGTCCTTGCGGGGGGCAATGAGCAGTTCTTC
CDR3 protein: CSVLVLAGGNEQFF
J gene: TRBJ2-1
D gene: TRBD2
clone size: once
V gene: TRBV29-1

CDR3 DNA: TGTGCCAGCAGCTTCGTAGACTACGAGCAGTACTTC
CDR3 protein: CASSFVDYEQYF
J gene: TRBJ2-7
D gene: -
clone size: -
V gene: TRBV7-9

CDR3 DNA: TGTGCCAGTAGTCCCCCTGGGACAGGGCGCCGGGAGACCCAGTACTTC
CDR3 protein: CASSPPGTGRRETQYF
J gene: TRBJ2-5
D gene: TRBD1
clone size: -
V gene: TRBV19

CDR3 DNA: TGTGCCAGCAGCTTGACAGGGGGGGATGGCTACACCTTC
CDR3 protein: CASSLTGGDGYTF
J gene: TRBJ1-2
D gene: TRBD1
clone size: -
V gene: TRBV7-9

CDR3 DNA: TGTGCCAGCAGTTTAGATGGGACTAGCGGGAGGGAGGGTAATGAGCAGTTCTTC
CDR3 protein: CASSLDGTSGREGNEQFF
J gene: TRBJ2-1
D gene: TRBD2
clone size: -
V gene: TRBV28

CDR3 DNA: TGTGCCAGCAGTGAATCCGAGGGGGATGAAGCTTTCTTT
CDR3 protein: CASSESEGDEAFF
J gene: TRBJ1-1
D gene: -
clone size: -
V gene: TRBV25-1

CDR3 DNA: TGTGCCAGCAGCCCCCGGTATAATGAAAAACTGTTTTTT
CDR3 protein: CASSPRYNEKLFF
J gene: TRBJ1-4
D gene: -
clone size: -
V gene: TRBV11-2